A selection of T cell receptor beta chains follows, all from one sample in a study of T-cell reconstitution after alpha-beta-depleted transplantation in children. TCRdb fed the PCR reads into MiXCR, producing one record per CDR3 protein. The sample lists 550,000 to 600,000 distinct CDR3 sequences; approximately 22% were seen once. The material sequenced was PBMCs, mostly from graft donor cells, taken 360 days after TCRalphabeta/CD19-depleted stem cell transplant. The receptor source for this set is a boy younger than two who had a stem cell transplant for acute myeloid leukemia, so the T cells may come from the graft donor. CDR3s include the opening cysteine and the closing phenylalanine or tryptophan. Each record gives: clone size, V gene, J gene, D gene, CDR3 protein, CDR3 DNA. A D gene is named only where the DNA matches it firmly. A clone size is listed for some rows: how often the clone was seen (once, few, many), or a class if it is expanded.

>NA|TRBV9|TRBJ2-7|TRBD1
CASSAGYLTGVTLGEQYF
TGTGCCAGCAGCGCCGGGTACCTGACAGGGGTCACCCTTGGCGAGCAGTACTTC
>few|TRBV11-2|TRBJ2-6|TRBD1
CASSFTGGGLSGANVLTF
TGTGCCAGCAGCTTCACAGGGGGCGGTCTGTCGGGGGCCAACGTCCTGACTTTC
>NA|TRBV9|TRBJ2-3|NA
CASSVDGRGVTDTQYF
TGTGCCAGCAGCGTAGATGGAAGAGGGGTCACAGATACGCAGTATTTT
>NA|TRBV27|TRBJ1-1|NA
CASSLPWVLSTEAFF
TGTGCCAGCAGTCTCCCATGGGTTCTGAGCACTGAAGCTTTCTTT
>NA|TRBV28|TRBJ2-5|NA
CASRRGRTGELRETQYF
TGTGCCAGCAGGAGAGGGCGGACGGGAGAGTTAAGGGAGACCCAGTACTTC
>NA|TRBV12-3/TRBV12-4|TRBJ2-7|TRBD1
CASSRSTGGIYEQYF
TGTGCCAGCAGCCGCTCTACAGGGGGGATATACGAGCAGTACTTC
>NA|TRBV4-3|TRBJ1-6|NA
CASSQAAQGGSPLHF
TGCGCCAGCAGCCAAGCAGCACAGGGCGGTTCACCCCTCCACTTT
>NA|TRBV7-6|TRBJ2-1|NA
CASSMDQVSSYNEQFF
TGTGCCAGCAGCATGGATCAGGTTAGCTCCTACAATGAGCAGTTCTTC
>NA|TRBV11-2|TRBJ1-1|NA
CASSLQPTEAFF
TGTGCCAGCAGCTTACAACCCACTGAAGCTTTCTTT
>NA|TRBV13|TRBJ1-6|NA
CASSDKRPLHF
TGTGCCAGCAGCGACAAGAGACCCCTCCACTTT
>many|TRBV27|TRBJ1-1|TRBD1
CASSLTGAEAFF
TGTGCCAGCAGCCTGACAGGGGCAGAAGCTTTCTTT
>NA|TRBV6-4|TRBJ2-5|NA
CASSAAGKGHETQYF
TGTGCCAGCAGTGCCGCAGGGAAGGGTCATGAGACCCAGTACTTC
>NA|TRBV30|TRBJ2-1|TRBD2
CAWNGRGDYNEQFF
TGTGCCTGGAATGGGCGGGGGGACTACAATGAGCAGTTCTTC
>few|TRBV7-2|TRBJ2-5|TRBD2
CASSLMTSRGEETQYF
TGTGCCAGCAGCTTAATGACTAGCCGAGGCGAAGAGACCCAGTACTTC
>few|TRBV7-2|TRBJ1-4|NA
CASSLDRTEGLGLFF
TGTGCCAGCAGCTTAGACCGGACAGAAGGTTTAGGACTGTTTTTT
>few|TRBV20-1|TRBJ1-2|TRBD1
CSATHRGDGYTF
TGCAGTGCTACTCACAGGGGGGACGGCTACACCTTC
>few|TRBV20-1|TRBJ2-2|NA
CSAPILPLGTGELFF
TGCAGTGCTCCTATTCTTCCACTGGGGACCGGGGAGCTGTTTTTT
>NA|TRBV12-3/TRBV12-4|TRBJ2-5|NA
CASSLYGGPETQYF
TGTGCCAGCAGTTTATATGGGGGACCGGAGACCCAGTACTTC
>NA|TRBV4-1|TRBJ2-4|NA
CASSQVIAKNIQYF
TGCGCCAGCAGCCAAGTTATAGCCAAAAACATTCAGTACTTC
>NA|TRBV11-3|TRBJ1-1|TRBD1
CASSAPGQGAFF
TGTGCCAGCAGCGCGCCGGGACAGGGGGCTTTCTTT
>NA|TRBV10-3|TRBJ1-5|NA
CAISEFGIGQPQHF
TGTGCCATCAGTGAGTTCGGGATCGGGCAGCCCCAGCATTTT
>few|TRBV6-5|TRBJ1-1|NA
CASSYRDTGNTEAFF
TGTGCCAGCAGCTACCGGGACACGGGGAACACTGAAGCTTTCTTT
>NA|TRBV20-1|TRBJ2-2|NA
CSATMGPNTGELFF
TGCAGTGCAACCATGGGACCGAACACCGGGGAGCTGTTTTTT
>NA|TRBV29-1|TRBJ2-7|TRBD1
CSAGADRAGEQYF
TGCAGCGCCGGGGCGGACAGGGCTGGAGAGCAGTACTTC
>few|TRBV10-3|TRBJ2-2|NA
CAISDGGPSTGELFF
TGTGCCATCAGTGACGGGGGGCCGAGCACCGGGGAGCTGTTTTTT
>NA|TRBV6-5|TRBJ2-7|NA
CASSYGGGPSYEQYF
TGTGCCAGCAGTTACGGGGGCGGACCCTCCTACGAGCAGTACTTC
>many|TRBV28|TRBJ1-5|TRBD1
CASSSGQGPQPQHF
TGTGCCAGCAGCTCGGGACAGGGCCCTCAGCCCCAGCATTTT
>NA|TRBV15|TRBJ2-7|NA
CATSRGGRAEQYF
TGTGCCACCAGCAGAGGGGGCAGGGCCGAGCAGTACTTC